Below, 22 T cell receptor beta chains from the same sample are listed, as sequenced in a study of shared clonotypes between healthy human individuals. Libraries were prepared by immunoSEQ multiplex PCR; TCRdb keeps only in-frame clonotypes and omits some of them. Of millions of clones in the sample, about 95% are singletons; the top ten hold roughly 1%. Naive CD8 cells lacked CD45RO and underwent positive selection for CCR7, leaving out terminally differentiated effector memory CD45RA+ cells. The sequenced sample consisted of naive CD8+ T cells sorted from blood. The receptors shown here come from a man between 18 and 29 years old in good health.

The chain carries TRBV5-6 and TRBJ1-3; TRBD1 is a possible D gene (6 bases). Germline values: CDR1 SGHDT, CDR2 YYEEEE. The V and J ends lost 3 bases and 4 bases respectively, with 11 bases between them. This CDR3 region has 14 residues. The CDR3 sequence is CASSSGTFGNTIYF. CDR3 nucleotides: TGTGCCAGCAGCTCCGGGACATTCGGAAACACCATATATTTT.

Only a few counts were recorded for this clone. CDR3 in amino acids: CASSASWGRSSYNEQFF. The CDR3 DNA follows: TGCGCCAGCAGCGCGTCGTGGGGGCGAAGCTCCTACAATGAGCAGTTCTTC. The V call is TRBV5-1, the J call TRBJ2-1; the D gene is possibly TRBD1 (6 bases). Germline values: CDR1 SGHRS, CDR2 YFSETQ. The CDR3 has 17 amino acids. Trimming removed 4 bases from V and 0 bases from J, with 17 bases in between.

V is TRBV7-6 and J is TRBJ2-3, with 10 bases that match TRBD2. Trimming at V came to 5 bases and at J to 4 bases, leaving 15 bases not matched to a gene. The CDR3 is 18 residues long. Per the germline V gene, CDR1 is SGHVS and CDR2 is FNYEAQ. The CDR3 here is CASSPPKAGGPIPDTQYF. CDR3 sequence (DNA): TGTGCCAGCAGCCCCCCAAAAGCGGGAGGGCCCATCCCAGATACGCAGTATTTT. The full variable domain, rest sourced from reference TRBV7-6 and TRBJ2-3, is GAGVSQSPRYKVTKRGQDVALRCDPISGHVSLYWYRQALGQGPEFLTYFNYEAQQDKSGLPNDRFSAERPEGSISTLTIQRTEQRDSAMYRCASSPPKAGGPIPDTQYFGPGTRLTVL.

The J gene is TRBJ2-1, the V gene TRBV30, with 13 bases that match TRBD2. This CDR3 spans 18 amino acids. V dropped 0 bases and J dropped 5; count of bases not matched to a gene: 10. Germline V CDR1 and CDR2: GTSNPN, SVGIG (reference sequence). The CDR3 coding sequence is TGTGCCTGGAGTGTACGACTAGCGGGAGGCGGTGAGGACAATGAGCAGTTCTTC. Amino acids: CAWSVRLAGGGEDNEQFF.

This clone was seen a few times. The rearrangement uses TRBV5-4 and TRBJ1-2; D unresolved. The V and J ends lost 2 bases and 3 bases respectively, with 11 bases between them. The germline V gene encodes CDR1 SGHNT and CDR2 YYREEE (reference sequence). The CDR3 length is 14 residues. The DNA of the CDR3 is TGTGCCAGCAGCTTCTCGGGTGGGGACTATGGCTACACCTTC. Encoded protein: CASSFSGGDYGYTF. Full variable domain (outside the CDR3, taken from reference TRBV5-4 and TRBJ1-2): ETGVTQSPTHLIKTRGQQVTLRCSSQSGHNTVSWYQQALGQGPQFIFQYYREEENGRGNFPPRFSGLQFPNYSSELNVNALELDDSALYLCASSFSGGDYGYTFGSGTRLTVV.

The chain links TRBV4-1 to TRBJ2-6; no reliable D call. Trimming removed 3 bases from V and 3 bases from J, with 12 bases in between. This CDR3 region has 16 residues. Germline lookup yields CDR1 MGHRA and CDR2 YSYEKL. In nucleotides, the CDR3 is TGCGCCAGCAGCCACCCAGGAGTTGGTGGGGCCAACGTCCTGACTTTC. As protein: CASSHPGVGGANVLTF.

The rearrangement joins TRBV27 to TRBJ2-1; D is perhaps TRBD2 (6 bases). V dropped 4 bases and J dropped 2 bases, with 15 bases sitting between them. Germline loops: CDR1 MNHEY, CDR2 SMNVEV (reference sequence). The CDR3 sequence is 16 residues long. The CDR3 here is CASSWTLATAYNEQFF. CDR3 sequence (DNA): TGTGCCAGCAGTTGGACTCTAGCGACGGCCTACAATGAGCAGTTCTTC.

The J gene is TRBJ1-2, the V gene TRBV19, with TRBD1 matching over 12 bases. The CDR3 is 14 residues long. The germline V gene encodes CDR1 LNHDA and CDR2 SQIVND (reference sequence). Trimming cost V 5 bases and J 7 bases; bases outside gene matches: 5. The DNA for the CDR3 is TGTGCCAGTAGTCCGGGACAGGGGGCTCTTGGCTACACCTTC. Encoded protein: CASSPGQGALGYTF.

V gene TRBV19 combines with J gene TRBJ2-7; TRBD1 might be the D (5 bases). V lost 3 bases to trimming and J lost 5 bases, with 8 bases between them. Germline V gene data show CDR1 as LNHDA and CDR2 as SQIVND (reference sequence). This CDR3 has 12 amino acids. As DNA, the CDR3 is TGTGCCAGTAGTATGAACAGGAACGAGCAGTACTTC. Translating gives CASSMNRNEQYF.

The chain combines TRBV29-1 with TRBJ2-7, with 9 bases that match TRBD2. The CDR3 consists of 15 residues. Germline lookup yields CDR1 SQVTM and CDR2 ANQGSEA. V lost 3 bases, J lost 4 bases, and 10 bases stayed unmatched. CDR3 in amino acids: CSVEGGGLAPYEQYF. The CDR3 nucleotides are TGCAGCGTTGAGGGAGGCGGACTAGCGCCATACGAGCAGTACTTC.

CDR3 protein: CASSLAGNGNEKLFF. Here the CDR3 DNA reads TGTGCCAGCAGCTTAGCAGGGAATGGCAATGAAAAACTGTTTTTT. V usage is TRBV7-9 and J usage is TRBJ1-4; D not certain. V gave up 0 bases and J gave up 5 bases, with 10 bases separating them. Germline V gene lookup returns CDR1 SEHNR and CDR2 FQNEAQ (reference sequence). The CDR3 is made up of 15 amino acids.

This clone is a singleton in its sample. The sample contains more than one DNA sequence encoding this CDR3. The V gene is TRBV27, the J gene TRBJ2-3; TRBD2 aligns across 12 bases. V was pared by 6 bases and J by 1 base, with 5 bases of the junction left unmatched. The CDR3 has 16 residues. Per the germline V gene, CDR1 is MNHEY and CDR2 is SMNVEV (reference sequence). In DNA, the CDR3 is TGTGCCAGCAGCCTAAGACTAGCGGGGGGCACAGATACGCAGTATTTT. Protein: CASSLRLAGGTDTQYF.

Comments on this clone: The sample has other DNA sequences that encode this CDR3 too. The J gene is TRBJ1-5, the V gene TRBV18; 9 bases fit TRBD1. Trimming at V came to 3 bases and at J to 7 bases, leaving 4 bases not matched to a gene. The CDR3 totals 14 residues. CDR1 is KGHSH, CDR2 LQKENI, per germline. CDR3 in amino acids: CASSPGTGNQPQHF. The CDR3 DNA reads TGTGCCAGCTCACCCGGGACAGGGAACCAGCCCCAGCATTTT.

This rearrangement joins TRBV28 to TRBJ1-1; D is unclear. Germline V CDR1 and CDR2: MDHEN, SYDVKM. V was clipped by 6 bases and J by 10 bases, with 12 bases between them. The CDR3 totals 11 residues. The DNA for the CDR3 is TGTGCCAGCAGCTATATACAAGGAGCTTTCTTT. Translated, it gives CASSYIQGAFF. The whole variable domain, remainder taken from reference TRBV28 and TRBJ1-1, is DVKVTQSSRYLVKRTGEKVFLECVQDMDHENMFWYRQDPGLGLRLIYFSYDVKMKEKGDIPEGYSVSREKKERFSLILESASTNQTSMYLCASSYIQGAFFGQGTRLTVV.

V gene TRBV7-2 combines with J gene TRBJ2-6; tentatively, D is TRBD1 (5 bases). The CDR3 covers 18 residues. V lost 1 base, J lost 0 bases, and 13 bases lay in between. Germline assignment: CDR1 SGHTA and CDR2 FQGNSA. The CDR3 DNA reads TGTGCCAGCAGCTTAGACCGCAGACAGTACTCTGGGGCCAACGTCCTGACTTTC. Encoded protein: CASSLDRRQYSGANVLTF.

The chain links TRBV5-1 to TRBJ2-1; 13 bases line up with TRBD2. CDR1 SGHRS and CDR2 YFSETQ come from the germline V gene. The CDR3 consists of 18 residues. J gave up 3 bases and V 4 bases, and 10 bases lay outside the gene matches. CDR3 loop: CASSPGRGLAGYYNEQFF. CDR3 coding DNA: TGCGCCAGCAGCCCGGGAAGGGGACTAGCGGGGTACTACAATGAGCAGTTCTTC.

The CDR3 sequence: CASSRAPGQPLEGELFF. The DNA for the CDR3 is TGTGCCAGCAGCCGCGCGCCGGGACAGCCGTTGGAAGGGGAACTGTTTTTT. The chain carries TRBV4-2 and TRBJ1-4; 7 nucleotides match TRBD1. CDR1 is LGHNA and CDR2 is YNFKEQ in the germline V gene. V shed 4 bases, J shed 12 bases, and the junction held 20 bases outside the gene matches. The CDR3 contains 17 residues.

The chain couples TRBV7-9 to TRBJ1-4; the D gene is possibly TRBD1 (5 bases). The CDR3 is made up of 15 amino acids. Germline V CDR1 and CDR2: SEHNR, FQNEAQ (reference sequence). Deletions cut 1 base from V and 8 bases from J, with 14 bases between. The CDR3 region has the DNA TGTGCCAGCAGCTTAGAATCGTCAGGGAGAGAAAAACTGTTTTTT. It encodes CASSLESSGREKLFF. Variable domain in full (rest from reference TRBV7-9 and TRBJ1-4): DTGVSQNPRHKITKRGQNVTFRCDPISEHNRLYWYRQTLGQGPEFLTYFQNEAQLEKSRLLSDRFSAERPKGSFSTLEIQRTEQGDSAMYLCASSLESSGREKLFFGSGTQLSVL.

The V and J genes are TRBV10-2 and TRBJ2-1; D unresolved. The V and J ends lost 2 bases and 6 bases respectively, with 14 bases between them. The CDR3 consists of 15 residues. Looked up from germline, CDR1 is WSHSY and CDR2 is SAAADI. CDR3 sequence (DNA): TGCGCCAGCAGTGAGGGACGGGCAATAAGCAATGAGCAGTTCTTC. Encoded protein: CASSEGRAISNEQFF.

V usage is TRBV27 and J usage is TRBJ2-3; D could derive from TRBD1 or TRBD2 (6 bases each). This CDR3 region has 16 residues. Germline lookup yields CDR1 MNHEY and CDR2 SMNVEV (reference sequence). The V end lost 7 bases, the J end lost 1 base, and 18 bases lay between the germline ends. The chain's CDR3 is CASTAIPGAGTDTQYF. CDR3 DNA: TGTGCCAGCACAGCGATTCCGGGGGCCGGCACAGATACGCAGTATTTT.

This chain links TRBV29-1 with TRBJ2-1; a possible D gene is TRBD2 (5 bases). The V end was cut by 2 bases, the J end by 8 bases, with 10 bases between. The CDR3 is 12 residues long. CDR1 is SQVTM and CDR2 is ANQGSEA in the germline V gene. CDR3 nucleotide sequence: TGCAGCGTTGAAAGGACTCTCGATGAGCAGTTCTTC. Its translation: CSVERTLDEQFF.

V gene TRBV27 combines with J gene TRBJ2-1; 9 bases line up with TRBD2. The CDR3 contains 15 residues. Germline CDR1 reads MNHEY; CDR2 reads SMNVEV (reference sequence). The trim removed 3 bases at V and 3 bases at J, leaving 3 bases unmatched. The CDR3 spells CASSLISGSYNEQFF. CDR3 DNA sequence: TGTGCCAGCAGTTTGATTAGCGGGAGCTACAATGAGCAGTTCTTC.